Listed below are T cell receptor beta chains from one sample, sequenced in a study of cytomegalovirus exposure and HLA in healthy donors. Generated by immunoSEQ multiplex PCR, the TCRdb table keeps only in-frame clones and is missing some. The data contain 150,000 to 200,000 clones, around 80% of them singletons. Specimen: PBMCs. The receptors originated from a woman in her twenties or thirties in good health and CMV-seronegative. Each CDR3 is given with its conserved first and last residue. The order of the fields is V gene, clone size, J gene, D gene, CDR3 DNA, CDR3 protein. D genes are given only for firm matches. Size is omitted from some rows. Given values are once, few, many or a class for expanded clones.

TRBV5-4,once,TRBJ2-3,TRBD2,TGTGCCAGCAGGAGGGAACTAGCGGGAGCCTTGAGCACAGATACGCAGTATTTT,CASRRELAGALSTDTQYF
TRBV7-8,-,TRBJ1-5,-,TGTGCCAGCAGCTTAGCGTCTTTTACGGGACATGGCAATCAGCCCCAGCATTTT,CASSLASFTGHGNQPQHF
TRBV6-1,-,TRBJ1-5,-,TGTGCCAGCAGAGGGGGGGCCAATCAGCCCCAGCATTTT,CASRGGANQPQHF
TRBV4-1,-,TRBJ1-1,-,TGCGCCAGCAGCCAAGTATACGGGGAACAAACTGAAGCTTTCTTT,CASSQVYGEQTEAFF
TRBV30,-,TRBJ2-3,-,TGTGCCTGGAGTCATCTCGGTAGCCCAGATACGCAGTATTTT,CAWSHLGSPDTQYF
TRBV30,-,TRBJ1-3,-,TGTGCCTGCCCAGGAGTCTGGGGCTCCGGAAACACCATATATTTT,CACPGVWGSGNTIYF
TRBV5-4,-,TRBJ2-1,-,TGTGCCAGCAGCTTCCTTCTTTCCGCGGGGAGCTCCTACAATGAGCAGTTCTTC,CASSFLLSAGSSYNEQFF
TRBV19,few,TRBJ1-1,-,TGTGCCAGTAGTATAGGGACAGCTGAAGCTTTCTTT,CASSIGTAEAFF
TRBV12-5,-,TRBJ1-4,TRBD1,TGTGCTAGTGGCTCCCCACAGGGGCAGGTAAATGAAAAACTGTTTTTT,CASGSPQGQVNEKLFF
TRBV19,-,TRBJ2-1,TRBD1,TGTGCCAGTAGTACACACAGGGGTGGTGAGCAGTTCTTC,CASSTHRGGEQFF
TRBV7-8,once,TRBJ2-7,-,TGTGCCAGCAGCTTAGGGGTCAGGGCGTACGAGCAGTACTTC,CASSLGVRAYEQYF
TRBV5-1,-,TRBJ2-5,TRBD2,TGCGCCAGCAGCTTAGACGGGAGGGACGAGACCCAGTACTTC,CASSLDGRDETQYF
TRBV7-3,-,TRBJ1-2,TRBD1,TGTGCCAGCAGCTTTCAGACAGGGACCGGCTACACCTTC,CASSFQTGTGYTF
TRBV30,-,TRBJ2-7,TRBD2,TGTGCCTGGAGTGTGGGCGGGAGCGGCTACGAGCAGTACTTC,CAWSVGGSGYEQYF